The entry below gives a single TCR beta chain sequence along with its context. A read error may account for a junction end that differs from germline. This sample was included in a study of tumor-infiltrating lymphocytes in localized non-small cell lung cancer. The CDR3 consists of 9 residues. From germline, CDR1 is SGHTA and CDR2 FQGNSA. Sequencing used immunoSEQ multiplex PCR; TCRdb keeps in-frame clones, though not all of them. The sample has about 14,000 clones, 65% to 75% seen once. The genes are TRBV7-2 and TRBJ1-2; D is ambiguous. This TCR was sampled from a human donor with non-small cell lung cancer. Sequencing input: lung tumor tissue. CDR3 sequence reads: CASSLGRGF. For the CDR3, the DNA is TGTGCCAGCAGCTTAGGTCGGGGATTC.